The sequence of this T cell receptor beta chain was determined in a study of a mutant IDH1 vaccine in newly diagnosed glioma. As for the study in general: Previous care, which was radiotherapy, temozolomide, or both, most often involved both.

Time point denoted: week 35, safety follow-up. In the vaccine, a single dose held 300 ug of the mutant IDH1 20-mer peptide, along with topical imiquimod. Each astrocytoma in the donors was new, WHO grade 3 or 4, IDH1-mutant and ATRX-lost. Using immunoSEQ multiplex PCR, the repertoire was profiled, and TCRdb retains in-frame clones only, with some absent. The sample holds about 32,000 clones; around 83% are singletons and the top ten take less than 8.5%. General study findings and limits: Among patients, approximately 93% showed immune responses induced by the vaccine.

Germline values: CDR1 LNHDA, CDR2 SQIVND (reference sequence). J was trimmed by 8 bases and V by 7 bases; bases with no gene match: 10. The CDR3 covers 15 residues. Remarks on this clone: Its target is unknown.

This material consisted of PBMCs, taken from a glioma patient whose treatment included an IDH1 peptide vaccine. The genes are TRBV19 and TRBJ1-4, with 10 bases matching TRBD1. The TCR sequence derives from a woman aged 18-29 years with glioma. The CDR3 sequence is CASTDRGLLREKLFF. In DNA form, the CDR3 reads TGTGCCAGTACCGACAGGGGGCTCCTTCGGGAAAAACTGTTTTTT.